The next 18 T cell receptor beta chains were all read from a single sample in a study of monozygotic twins with inflammatory bowel disease. TCRdb re-called the 5' RACE reads and catalogs CDR3 proteins one per entry, DNA excluded. The ten most abundant clones cover 1.5% to 2% of a sample with over 200,000 distinct CDR3 sequences. Material for sequencing was blood. Receptor source: a human donor with ulcerative colitis or Crohn's disease, or a healthy co-twin of an affected twin (not recorded which).

This chain links TRBV9 with TRBJ2-7; the D gene TCRdb calls, TRBD1, cannot be checked with no DNA. The CDR3 is made up of 14 amino acids. CDR1 is SGDLS and CDR2 is YYNGEE in the germline V gene. The CDR3 loop reads CASSTGTGTYEQYF.

This sequence joins TRBV7-2 and TRBJ1-2; the D gene TCRdb calls, TRBD1, cannot be checked with no DNA. This CDR3 spans 13 amino acids. Looked up from germline, CDR1 is SGHTA and CDR2 is FQGNSA. The CDR3 loop is CASSPARQESYTF.

The chain links TRBV5-1 to TRBJ1-2; as DNA is missing, the TRBD1 call by TCRdb cannot be tested. CDR1 is SGHRS and CDR2 is YFSETQ in the germline V gene. The CDR3 has 16 residues. The CDR3 sequence is CASSLGGQPGYYGYTF.

This chain links TRBV12-3 or TRBV12-4 with TRBJ2-3. The CDR3 is 14 amino acids. The CDR3 spells CASSFGDYTDTQYF.

The chain carries TRBV3-1 and TRBJ2-1. In germline, CDR1 is LGHDT, CDR2 YNNKEL (reference sequence). CDR3 length equals 12 residues. This CDR3 reads CASSQETGEQFF.

This rearrangement joins TRBV11-3 to TRBJ2-1; without DNA, the TCRdb call of TRBD2 cannot be checked. CDR3 size: 14 residues. CDR1 is SGHNT, CDR2 YENEEA, per germline. CDR3 region: CASSPGGVDNEQFF.

The CDR3: CASTVQKNQPQHF. The V gene is TRBV19, the J gene TRBJ1-5. The CDR3 extends over 13 amino acids. Germline V lookup: CDR1 LNHDA, CDR2 SQIVND (reference sequence). Using reference TRBV19 and TRBJ1-5 for the parts outside the CDR3, the full variable domain is DGGITQSPKYLFRKEGQNVTLSCEQNLNHDAMYWYRQDPGQGLRLIYYSQIVNDFQKGDIAEGYSVSREKKESFPLTVTSAQKNPTAFYLCASTVQKNQPQHFGDGTRLSIL.

The V call is TRBV5-5, the J call TRBJ1-1. CDR1 SGHKS and CDR2 YYEKEE come from the germline V gene (reference sequence). The CDR3 runs to 12 residues. The CDR3: CASSLGDTEAFF.

The chain carries TRBV5-6 and TRBJ2-5; TCRdb designates TRBD1, a call that cannot be tested without DNA. The CDR3 totals 15 residues. Germline CDR1 is SGHDT and CDR2 is YYEEEE. CDR3 sequence reads: CASRSDRGPVETQYF.

The chain is built from TRBV18 and TRBJ1-5. CDR3 length: 14 amino acids. CDR1 is KGHSH, CDR2 LQKENI, per germline. The CDR3: CASSPLGTSQPQHF.

The rearrangement joins TRBV7-9 to TRBJ1-4; TCRdb's D call, TRBD1, is unchecked because there is no DNA. CDR3 length: 13 amino acids. Germline loops: CDR1 SEHNR, CDR2 FQNEAQ (reference sequence). CDR3 in amino acids: CASTRDSFGKLFF.

The CDR3 sequence: CATSDSLERGYTF. The chain links TRBV24-1 to TRBJ1-2. The germline V gene has CDR1 KGHDR and CDR2 SFDVKD. This CDR3 has 13 amino acids.

The chain employs TRBV6-4 and TRBJ2-1; as DNA is missing, the TRBD2 call by TCRdb cannot be tested. The CDR3 contains 14 residues. Looked up from germline, CDR1 is MRHNA and CDR2 is SNTAGT. The CDR3 region is CASSDSPSSDEQFF.

This chain uses TRBV12-3 or TRBV12-4 with TRBJ2-7; TCRdb designates TRBD1, a call that cannot be tested without DNA. The CDR3 extends over 15 amino acids. The CDR3 protein is CASSLRDRGGGEQYF.

The gene calls are TRBV7-2 and TRBJ2-5. Germline lookup yields CDR1 SGHTA and CDR2 FQGNSA. This CDR3 region has 15 residues. The CDR3 sequence: CASSLVWQVQETQYF.

The CDR3 sequence: CASKGHLNTEAFF. The chain employs TRBV10-1 and TRBJ1-1; without DNA, the TCRdb call of TRBD1 cannot be checked. The CDR3 contains 13 residues. The V gene's germline CDR1 is WNHNN and CDR2 SYGVQD (reference sequence).

The V gene is TRBV20-1, the J gene TRBJ2-1; as DNA is missing, the TRBD1 call by TCRdb cannot be tested. The germline V gene has CDR1 DFQATT and CDR2 SNEGSKA (reference sequence). CDR3 length: 15 amino acids. CDR3 protein: CSASSGQTNYNEQFF.

The chain combines TRBV4-2 with TRBJ2-1; TCRdb's assignment of TRBD2 cannot be checked, as there is no DNA. Germline CDR1 reads LGHNA; CDR2 reads YNFKEQ. This CDR3 region has 14 residues. The chain's CDR3 is CASSQVAGRDEQFF.